Listed here is a single TCR beta chain. Its antigen is as yet unknown. This record belongs to a study of multiple sclerosis patients with progressive multifocal leukoencephalopathy. Time point given: time of PML onset. Study outcomes and limitations: Lower normalized Shannon entropy suggested reduced TRB diversity in most PML patients. Preferential TRBV-TRBJ pairings or common gene usage were not detected at PML.

Trimming left V 5 bases short and J 1 base short, with 20 bases between. Germline V gene lookup returns CDR1 SGHAT and CDR2 FQNNGV. This CDR3 has 17 amino acids. TCRdb's copy holds only in-frame clones and misses some; the assay was immunoSEQ multiplex PCR. The sample has 30,000 or so clones; 87% are singletons. The receptor's source is a woman aged 40 to 55 with progressive multifocal leukoencephalopathy. The material was PBMCs, obtained from a patient treated with natalizumab. The chain carries TRBV11-2 and TRBJ1-1; D is uncertain. CDR3 nucleotides: TGTGCCAGCAGCCGAGGAGTGGTGTCAACCCCGAACACTGAAGCTTTCTTT. Translation: CASSRGVVSTPNTEAFF.